Below are 17 T cell receptor beta chains sequenced from a single sample in a study of T-cell memory formation after mild COVID-19. One entry per CDR3 protein, called by TCRdb with MiXCR from the 5' RACE reads. The sample lists some 120,000 distinct CDR3 sequences; over 15% were seen once. Source material: PBMCs or a T cell subset sorted from them (not recorded which). The receptors were gathered from a man aged 18 to 29 who had mild COVID-19 (a few samples of this study predate the infection). Cell type and time point are not known.

In this sample, this clonotype turned up a few times. The V gene is TRBV10-3, the J gene TRBJ2-7, with TRBD1 as a possible D gene (6 bases). The V end was cut by 6 bases, the J end by 1 base, with 16 bases between. From germline, CDR1 is ENHRY and CDR2 SYGVKD. This CDR3 has 15 amino acids. As DNA, the CDR3 is TGTGCCATCAGCCCGGGACACCCGGCTTCCTACGAGCAGTACTTC. Amino acids: CAISPGHPASYEQYF.

In its sample, this clonotype was seen many times. The genes are TRBV6-5 and TRBJ2-5; D gene uncertain. Germline assignment: CDR1 MNHEY and CDR2 SVGAGI. V gave up 2 bases and J gave up 0 bases, with 10 bases separating them. The CDR3 covers 15 residues. The CDR3 reads CASSYVDANQETQYF. CDR3 bases: TGTGCCAGCAGTTACGTCGATGCTAACCAAGAGACCCAGTACTTC.

This clonotype was recorded once. The CDR3 coding sequence is TGTGCCAGCAGTTCCTTTAGAAGAGATACGCAGTATTTT. Its translation: CASSSFRRDTQYF. V is TRBV12-3 or TRBV12-4 and J is TRBJ2-3; D is uncertain. With 4 bases removed from V and 5 bases from J, the gap between germline ends came to 10 bases. The CDR3 has 13 amino acids.

This clonotype turned up a few times. V gene TRBV19 combines with J gene TRBJ1-5, with 8 bases lining up with TRBD1. Germline-derived CDR1 and CDR2 are LNHDA and SQIVND (reference sequence). The CDR3 is 15 residues long. Germline trimming cut 5 bases from V and 3 bases from J; bases unmatched to any gene: 6. The DNA for the CDR3 is TGTGCCAGTAGTTCCCAGACAGGGGTCAATCAGCCCCAGCATTTT. Encoded protein: CASSSQTGVNQPQHF.

The chain links TRBV28 to TRBJ1-2; D not resolved. Germline CDR1 is MDHEN and CDR2 is SYDVKM. The CDR3 has 14 amino acids. V lost 1 base and J lost 8, with 14 bases in between. The CDR3 bases are TGTGCCAGCAGTTTATTCCCCAGGTCAGAGGGCTACACCTTC. Translating gives CASSLFPRSEGYTF.

This clonotype showed up just a few times. The V gene is TRBV5-1, the J gene TRBJ1-3; D not certain. This CDR3 has 17 amino acids. The V gene lost 4 bases and the J gene lost 0 bases, with 17 bases spanning the gap. Germline V gives CDR1 SGHRS, CDR2 YFSETQ. Here the CDR3 DNA reads TGCGCCAGCAGCCCGGGGATGGGTTGGAGCTCTGGAAACACCATATATTTT. Its translation: CASSPGMGWSSGNTIYF.

The rearrangement joins TRBV20-1 to TRBJ2-5, with D possibly matching TRBD2 (6 bases). CDR1 and CDR2 (germline): DFQATT, SNEGSKA (reference sequence). Trimming removed 3 bases at V and 2 bases at J, with 13 bases between. The CDR3 has 14 amino acids. CDR3 sequence: CSAREGSSQETQYF. CDR3 bases: TGCAGTGCTAGGGAGGGCTCGAGTCAAGAGACCCAGTACTTC.

This clonotype was seen more than once but under ten times. The chain uses TRBV12-3 or TRBV12-4 and TRBJ2-3; D is perhaps TRBD1 (5 bases). V lost 7 bases, J lost 3 bases, and 17 bases lay in between. This CDR3 region has 15 residues. This CDR3 reads CASTLDILVTDTQYF. The CDR3 DNA reads as TGTGCCAGCACCCTGGACATACTCGTAACAGATACGCAGTATTTT.

The chain couples TRBV3-1 to TRBJ1-4; D is unclear. This CDR3 is built from 14 residues. Per the germline V gene, CDR1 is LGHDT and CDR2 is YNNKEL (reference sequence). Trimming took off 0 bases at V and 0 bases at J, with 2 bases between the two ends. CDR3: CASSQDATNEKLFF. The CDR3 DNA reads TGTGCCAGCAGCCAAGATGCAACTAATGAAAAACTGTTTTTT.

The CDR3 here is CASSQPPGPIREQYV. In DNA, the CDR3 is TGCGCCAGCAGTCAACCCCCGGGGCCGATTAGGGAGCAGTACGTC. V and J are TRBV23-1 and TRBJ2-7; D possibly matches TRBD1 or TRBD2 (5 bases each). TRBV23-1 is marked as an open reading frame, function uncertain. V lost 2 bases and J lost 7, with 18 bases in between. This CDR3 has 15 amino acids.

V and J are TRBV20-1 and TRBJ2-4; D may correspond to TRBD1 or TRBD2 (6 bases each). The germline CDR1 and CDR2 sequences are DFQATT and SNEGSKA (reference sequence). The V end lost 2 bases, the J end lost 5 bases, and 19 bases lay between the germline ends. This CDR3 comprises 16 residues. DNA for the CDR3: TGCAGTGCTAGAAGTGATAGGGGGGCGTCTCAAAACATTCAGTACTTC. It yields the protein CSARSDRGASQNIQYF.

In this sample, this clonotype turned up a few times. The rearrangement links TRBV24-1 to TRBJ1-2; D is ambiguous. The germline V gene has CDR1 KGHDR and CDR2 SFDVKD. The CDR3 runs to 14 residues. V lost 3 bases and J 4 bases, leaving 11 bases between the germline ends. The CDR3 here is CATSDRVWGYGYTF. For the CDR3, the DNA is TGTGCCACCAGTGATCGCGTGTGGGGCTATGGCTACACCTTC.

This clonotype has only one observation. This sequence joins TRBV5-1 and TRBJ2-1, with D perhaps matching TRBD1 or TRBD2 (5 bases each). The CDR3 is made up of 14 amino acids. Germline V CDR1 and CDR2: SGHRS, YFSETQ. Trimming pared 4 bases from V and 4 bases from J, leaving 12 bases between. The CDR3 loop is CASSPGTVYNEQFF. DNA for the CDR3: TGCGCCAGCAGCCCAGGGACGGTATACAATGAGCAGTTCTTC.

The rearrangement uses TRBV6-1 and TRBJ2-3; no clear D gene. With 7 bases removed from V and 7 bases from J, the gap between germline ends came to 9 bases. Germline loops: CDR1 MNHNS, CDR2 SASEGT. This CDR3 contains 11 residues. As DNA, the CDR3 is TGTGCCAGCATCCTTGGAAATACGCAGTATTTT. It translates to CASILGNTQYF.

The rearrangement links TRBV7-3 to TRBJ1-6, with TRBD1 matching 7 bases. Germline values: CDR1 SGHTA, CDR2 FQGTGA. V shed 1 base and J 10 bases; nucleotides not matched to a gene: 7. The CDR3 contains 15 residues. CDR3 region: CASSLMTGYGSPLHF. DNA of the CDR3: TGTGCCAGCAGCTTAATGACAGGGTACGGGTCACCCCTCCACTTT.

The sample holds a few counts of this clonotype. J is TRBJ2-5 and V is TRBV18; no firm D call. The CDR3 loop spans 14 amino acids. Trimming pared 3 bases from V and 5 bases from J, leaving 13 bases between. The germline gives CDR1 KGHSH, CDR2 LQKENI. The CDR3 nucleotides read TGTGCCAGCTCACCCTTGATGGGGTTCGAGACCCAGTACTTC. Translated, it gives CASSPLMGFETQYF.

Comment on this clonotype: One end of the junction does not line up with germline, which may come from a read error. The rearrangement joins TRBV18 to TRBJ2-2; 9 positions agree with TRBD1. CDR1 is KGHSH, CDR2 LQKENI, per germline. The CDR3 is 17 amino acids. CDR3 bases: TGTGCCAGCTCACCACCCCTAGGACAGGGGCCCACCGAGGAGCTGTTTTTT. It translates to CASSPPLGQGPTEELFF. Complete variable domain (other parts from reference TRBV18 and TRBJ2-2): NAGVMQNPRHLVRRRGQEARLRCSPMKGHSHVYWYRQLPEEGLKFMVYLQKENIIDESGMPKERFSAEFPKEGPSILRIQQVVRGDSAAYFCASSPPLGQGPTEELFFGEGSRLTVL.